A selection of T cell receptor beta chains follows, all from one sample in a study of shared clonotypes between healthy human individuals. The protocol was immunoSEQ multiplex PCR, while the TCRdb copy is restricted to in-frame clones and leaves out a portion. The repertoire includes about 2 million clones, about 94% of them detected once, and roughly 1.1% sits in the top ten. Sequencing was done on a sample of naive CD8+ T cells sorted from blood. The receptor set was obtained from a man aged 18 to 30 in good health. CDR3s include the opening cysteine and the closing phenylalanine or tryptophan. D genes are given only for firm matches. Clone sizes are given selectively: once, few, many, or a class where the clone is expanded.

clone_size,d_call,j_call,v_call,cdr3_aa,cdr3_nt
NA,NA,TRBJ1-1,TRBV4-1,CASSLPPGLMNTEAFF,TGCGCCAGCAGCCTTCCCCCGGGCCTCATGAACACTGAAGCTTTCTTT
once,NA,TRBJ2-7,TRBV4-1,CASSLDSSYEQYF,TGCGCCAGCAGCCTGGACAGTTCCTACGAGCAGTACTTC
NA,NA,TRBJ1-5,TRBV7-2,CASGWINQPQHF,TGTGCCAGCGGCTGGATCAATCAGCCCCAGCATTTT
NA,TRBD1,TRBJ2-7,TRBV4-3,CASSQEWTGIPYEQYF,TGCGCCAGCAGCCAAGAATGGACAGGGATCCCCTACGAGCAGTACTTC
NA,NA,TRBJ1-1,TRBV27,CASSLGVSMGTEAFF,TGTGCCAGCAGTTTAGGAGTCTCGATGGGGACTGAAGCTTTCTTT
NA,NA,TRBJ1-1,TRBV11-2,CASSLTPGNTEAFF,TGTGCCAGCAGCTTAACCCCCGGGAACACTGAAGCTTTCTTT
NA,TRBD2,TRBJ2-7,TRBV27,CASSPLNFGGSPYEQYF,TGTGCCAGCAGTCCCCTGAATTTTGGCGGGAGCCCCTACGAGCAGTACTTC
NA,NA,TRBJ2-1,TRBV5-6,CASSLVQGLLIYNEQFF,TGTGCCAGCAGCTTGGTCCAGGGATTACTAATTTACAATGAGCAGTTCTTC
NA,NA,TRBJ1-1,TRBV5-1,CASSRISNTEAFF,TGCGCCAGCAGCCGTATTTCGAACACTGAAGCTTTCTTT
few,TRBD1,TRBJ1-6,TRBV19,CASTPWGTGANSPLHF,TGTGCCAGTACCCCCTGGGGGACAGGGGCAAATTCACCCCTCCACTTT
few,NA,TRBJ1-2,TRBV27,CASSLEGSLTNYGYTF,TGTGCCAGCAGTTTAGAGGGCAGCCTAACTAACTATGGCTACACCTTC
NA,NA,TRBJ2-2,TRBV4-1,CASSHLSGELFF,TGCGCCAGCAGCCACCTCAGCGGGGAGCTGTTTTTT
NA,NA,TRBJ1-2,TRBV2,CASSVAEGGYGYTF,TGTGCCAGCAGTGTGGCGGAGGGAGGCTATGGCTACACCTTC
once,TRBD2,TRBJ2-1,TRBV4-3,CASSQEGIHIAGGGNEQFF,TGCGCCAGCAGCCAAGAAGGTATCCATATAGCGGGAGGAGGCAATGAGCAGTTCTTC
NA,TRBD2,TRBJ2-3,TRBV6-5,CASSYSSLAGGHTQYF,TGTGCCAGCAGTTACTCGAGTCTAGCGGGGGGCCATACGCAGTATTTT
once,NA,TRBJ2-7,TRBV5-1,CASSRGPNEQYF,TGCGCCAGCAGCCGTGGACCCAACGAGCAGTACTTC
once,NA,TRBJ1-1,TRBV7-9,CASPKEGFEAFF,TGTGCCAGCCCTAAGGAGGGGTTCGAAGCTTTCTTT
NA,TRBD1,TRBJ2-7,TRBV4-3,CASSQFTGGYEQYF,TGCGCCAGCAGCCAATTTACAGGGGGCTACGAGCAGTACTTC
NA,NA,TRBJ2-5,TRBV19,CASRAGETQYF,TGTGCCAGTAGGGCAGGAGAGACCCAGTACTTC
NA,NA,TRBJ2-7,TRBV13,CASSLRGRGYYEQYF,TGTGCCAGCAGCTTAAGAGGCAGGGGATACTACGAGCAGTACTTC
NA,NA,TRBJ1-2,TRBV29-1,CSVEGREDYGYTF,TGCAGCGTTGAAGGGCGGGAGGACTATGGCTACACCTTC
NA,NA,TRBJ2-7,TRBV4-3,CASSQETEGNYEQYF,TGCGCCAGCAGCCAAGAAACAGAAGGGAACTACGAGCAGTACTTC
once,NA,TRBJ2-7,TRBV13,CASSLRLVPNEQYF,TGTGCCAGCAGCTTAAGACTAGTCCCCAATGAGCAGTACTTC
NA,NA,TRBJ2-7,TRBV4-3,CASSDGLQGFYEQYF,TGCGCCAGCAGCGACGGCTTGCAGGGCTTCTACGAGCAGTACTTC
NA,NA,TRBJ2-7,TRBV4-1,CASSRSVAVGGGLSYEQYF,TGCGCCAGCAGCCGCAGTGTAGCGGTTGGGGGAGGATTATCCTACGAGCAGTACTTC
NA,TRBD1,TRBJ2-2,TRBV10-3,CAISDKGGQGTGELFF,TGTGCCATCAGTGATAAGGGGGGACAGGGGACCGGGGAGCTGTTTTTT
NA,NA,TRBJ2-7,TRBV7-2,CASSLKGGLSGKSYEQYF,TGTGCCAGCAGCTTAAAGGGGGGCCTAAGCGGGAAGTCCTACGAGCAGTACTTC
once,NA,TRBJ2-5,TRBV13,CASSLGTRQETQYF,TGTGCCAGCAGCTTAGGGACCAGACAAGAGACCCAGTACTTC
NA,NA,TRBJ1-1,TRBV6-6,CASTNGVDTEAFF,TGTGCCAGCACCAACGGGGTGGACACTGAAGCTTTCTTT
NA,NA,TRBJ1-5,TRBV6-5,CASSQGNQPQHF,TGTGCCAGCAGTCAGGGGAATCAGCCCCAGCATTTT
NA,NA,TRBJ2-7,TRBV2,CASRGLGVEPYEQYF,TGTGCCAGCAGGGGGTTGGGGGTCGAGCCCTACGAGCAGTACTTC
NA,TRBD2,TRBJ2-7,TRBV27,CASMSRSSGREQYF,TGTGCCAGCATGTCCCGTAGTAGCGGGAGGGAGCAGTACTTC
NA,NA,TRBJ2-5,TRBV9,CASSVDQWGTQETQYF,TGTGCCAGCAGCGTAGATCAATGGGGTACCCAAGAGACCCAGTACTTC
NA,NA,TRBJ1-1,TRBV5-1,CASSSGGSEAFF,TGCGCCAGCAGCTCCGGTGGATCTGAAGCTTTCTTT
NA,NA,TRBJ2-1,TRBV7-7,CASSLTTYNEQFF,TGTGCTAGCAGCCTGACTACCTACAATGAGCAGTTCTTC
NA,NA,TRBJ1-4,TRBV2,CASSVGGQNEKLFF,TGTGCCAGCAGTGTGGGAGGGCAGAATGAAAAACTGTTTTTT
few,TRBD2,TRBJ2-3,TRBV9,CASSGGLAGTDTQYF,TGTGCCAGCAGCGGCGGACTAGCGGGCACAGATACGCAGTATTTT
NA,TRBD1,TRBJ2-7,TRBV6-1,CASSGRGTGGYEQYF,TGTGCCAGCAGTGGGCGGGGGACAGGGGGGTACGAGCAGTACTTC
NA,NA,TRBJ2-7,TRBV7-2,CASSVGNYEQYF,TGTGCCAGCAGCGTCGGAAACTACGAGCAGTACTTC
NA,NA,TRBJ2-7,TRBV9,CASSVGSEGIWEQYF,TGTGCCAGCAGCGTGGGGAGTGAGGGCATATGGGAGCAGTACTTC
NA,NA,TRBJ1-1,TRBV6-1,CASSGPLRGADTEAFF,TGTGCCAGCAGTGGCCCCTTGAGGGGAGCGGACACTGAAGCTTTCTTT
NA,NA,TRBJ1-2,TRBV9,CASSAEGRPPHGYTF,TGTGCCAGCAGCGCGGAGGGACGGCCGCCTCATGGCTACACCTTC
once,NA,TRBJ2-1,TRBV4-3,CASSPEAGPNSYNEQFF,TGCGCCAGCAGCCCCGAGGCGGGACCAAACTCCTACAATGAGCAGTTCTTC
once,NA,TRBJ1-4,TRBV9,CASSPGGLTNEKLFF,TGTGCCAGCAGCCCGGGAGGTCTTACCAATGAAAAACTGTTTTTT
NA,TRBD1,TRBJ2-1,TRBV27,CATSSGTGTYNEQFF,TGTGCCACCTCCTCCGGGACAGGAACCTACAATGAGCAGTTCTTC
NA,TRBD1,TRBJ2-7,TRBV7-9,CASSLGDREKYF,TGTGCCAGCAGCTTAGGGGACAGAGAAAAGTACTTC
NA,NA,TRBJ1-5,TRBV13,CASSLGRGSNQPQHF,TGTGCCAGCAGCTTAGGCAGGGGTAGCAATCAGCCCCAGCATTTT
NA,NA,TRBJ1-6,TRBV19,CASSIKDFSPLHF,TGTGCCAGTAGTATAAAGGACTTCTCACCCCTCCACTTT
NA,NA,TRBJ2-5,TRBV4-1,CASSQGGKGAETQYF,TGCGCCAGCAGCCAAGGAGGGAAGGGCGCGGAGACCCAGTACTTC
NA,TRBD1,TRBJ2-7,TRBV27,CASSPGQKVYEQYF,TGTGCCAGCAGCCCGGGACAGAAAGTATACGAGCAGTACTTC
NA,NA,TRBJ1-5,TRBV28,CASSPPGRLWPQHF,TGTGCCAGCAGTCCGCCGGGACGGCTCTGGCCCCAGCATTTT
NA,NA,TRBJ2-5,TRBV5-1,CASSFLEETQYF,TGCGCCAGCAGCTTTTTGGAGGAGACCCAGTACTTC